Below are 29 T cell receptor beta chains sequenced from a single sample in a study of blood T cell repertoires in COVID-19. Profiled with immunoSEQ multiplex PCR; TCRdb holds only in-frame clones, not every one. Among tens of thousands of clones listed, about 90% were seen once. Source material: peripheral blood. The receptors were gathered from a man over 45 with acute or convalescent COVID-19.

This clone was detected only a few times. The chain combines TRBV5-1 with TRBJ1-1, with a possible D match to TRBD1 (6 bases). The length of the CDR3 is 15 residues. V was pared by 4 bases and J by 4 bases, with 17 bases between. Germline V gives CDR1 SGHRS, CDR2 YFSETQ. The CDR3 here is CASSVPTGPITEAFF. DNA of the CDR3: TGCGCCAGCAGCGTCCCGACAGGCCCCATCACTGAAGCTTTCTTT.

The V and J genes are TRBV7-9 and TRBJ1-2; D unresolved. The length of the CDR3 is 15 residues. Germline loops: CDR1 SEHNR, CDR2 FQNEAQ (reference sequence). V lost 1 base and J lost 0, with 9 bases in between. CDR3 sequence (DNA): TGTGCCAGCAGCTTAGTCGCAGAGGCTAACTATGGCTACACCTTC. Amino acid sequence: CASSLVAEANYGYTF.

J is TRBJ2-7 and V is TRBV6-4; D may be TRBD2 (6 bases). Germline V CDR1 and CDR2: MRHNA, SNTAGT. V lost 8 bases to trimming and J lost 3 bases, with 11 bases between them. The CDR3 extends over 12 amino acids. The CDR3 sequence: CASSGSIYEQYF. CDR3 bases: TGTGCCAGCTCCGGGAGTATCTACGAGCAGTACTTC.

This clone occurred once. V gene TRBV27 combines with J gene TRBJ2-2; 10 bases are shared with TRBD1. Germline V lookup: CDR1 MNHEY, CDR2 SMNVEV (reference sequence). CDR3 length: 18 residues. V lost 3 bases and J lost 0; bases outside the gene matches: 7. DNA of the CDR3: TGTGCCAGCAGTTTTTGGACAGGGGGATTCCCGAACACCGGGGAGCTGTTTTTT. Its protein product is CASSFWTGGFPNTGELFF.

The chain combines TRBV24-1 with TRBJ2-3, with 7 bases aligning to TRBD1. CDR3 length: 15 amino acids. V gave up 4 bases and J gave up 6 bases; unmatched junction bases: 9. CDR1 is KGHDR, CDR2 SFDVKD, per germline. In DNA, the CDR3 is TGTGCCACCAGTGAAACAGGGGCGTCCGCGGATACGCAGTATTTT. Residues: CATSETGASADTQYF.

V gene TRBV5-6 combines with J gene TRBJ2-2; 8 nucleotides match TRBD1. The germline gives CDR1 SGHDT, CDR2 YYEEEE. This CDR3 spans 16 amino acids. Losses at the gene ends were 4 bases for V and 7 bases for J; bases not matched to a gene: 12. The CDR3: CASSDGGQGGDGELFF. CDR3 nucleotides: TGTGCCAGCAGCGATGGTGGACAGGGTGGGGACGGGGAGCTGTTTTTT.

This clone was counted once. V usage is TRBV7-8 and J usage is TRBJ1-2, with unresolved D. V shed 5 bases and J shed 4 bases, with 8 bases lying between them. The CDR3 has 12 amino acids. Germline V gene sequence: CDR1 SGHVS, CDR2 FQNEAQ. CDR3 bases: TGTGCCAGCAGCACCCGTAGCTATGGCTACACCTTC. Translation gives CASSTRSYGYTF.

The chain employs TRBV9 and TRBJ2-1; D possibly corresponds to TRBD2 (5 bases). V was shortened by 4 bases and J by 9 bases, with 14 bases between the two germline ends. Germline V CDR1 and CDR2: SGDLS, YYNGEE. The CDR3 has 13 amino acids. The CDR3, as DNA: TGTGCCAGCAGCCCCCCGCATGGGAGTGAGCAGTTCTTC. The encoded protein is CASSPPHGSEQFF.

The genes are TRBV6-5 and TRBJ1-3; D is perhaps TRBD1 (5 bases). This CDR3 has 15 residues. The V end lost 2 bases, the J end lost 0 bases, and 8 bases lay between the germline ends. CDR1 is MNHEY, CDR2 SVGAGI, per germline. The CDR3 loop is CASSYADTSGNTIYF. The CDR3 DNA reads as TGTGCCAGCAGTTACGCGGACACCTCTGGAAACACCATATATTTT.

This clone appeared once. V gene TRBV9 combines with J gene TRBJ1-2; the D gene is possibly TRBD1 (6 bases). The CDR3 is 14 residues long. The V gene's germline CDR1 is SGDLS and CDR2 YYNGEE. The V and J ends lost 0 bases and 7 bases respectively, with 13 bases between them. The CDR3, as DNA: TGTGCCAGCAGCGTAGGTGTCAGGGGTTTTGGCTACACCTTC. Its translation: CASSVGVRGFGYTF.

V is TRBV9 and J is TRBJ1-1; 7 bases agree with TRBD1. The CDR3 has 14 residues. Losses at the gene ends were 3 bases for V and 9 bases for J; bases not matched to a gene: 11. The V gene's germline CDR1 is SGDLS and CDR2 YYNGEE. The CDR3 loop reads CASSAASGGEKAFF. The CDR3 nucleotides read TGTGCCAGCAGCGCGGCTTCAGGGGGAGAGAAAGCTTTCTTT.

CDR3 bases: TGTGCCAGCAGCCAGAAGGGGGACTACAATGAGCAGTTCTTC. This gives the protein CASSQKGDYNEQFF. The chain couples TRBV3-1 (or the pseudogene TRBV3-2) to TRBJ2-1, with D possibly TRBD1 on 6 matching bases. Germline CDR1 is LGHDT and CDR2 is YNNKEL (reference sequence). Trimming removed 3 bases from V and 3 bases from J, with 9 bases in between. The CDR3 extends over 14 amino acids.

V is TRBV14 and J is TRBJ2-1; 10 bases agree with TRBD2. Germline values: CDR1 SGHDN, CDR2 FVKESK. This CDR3 has 15 amino acids. The V segment lost 4 bases and the J segment 4 bases; nucleotides outside the gene matches: 4. DNA of the CDR3: TGTGCCAGCAGCCCTAGCGGGAGTCCGTACAATGAGCAGTTCTTC. Amino acid sequence: CASSPSGSPYNEQFF.

The chain combines TRBV18 with TRBJ2-2; D gene uncertain. The CDR3 contains 15 residues. V was shortened by 4 bases and J by 7 bases, with 16 bases between the two germline ends. Looked up from germline, CDR1 is KGHSH and CDR2 is LQKENI. The CDR3 region has the DNA TGTGCCAGCTCACGAGAGAGATTATCGGGCGGGGAGCTGTTTTTT. As protein: CASSRERLSGGELFF.

The rearrangement uses TRBV7-6 and TRBJ2-3, with a tentative D call TRBD2 (6 bases). The germline CDR1 and CDR2 sequences are SGHVS and FNYEAQ. The CDR3 contains 18 residues. V was clipped by 3 bases and J by 2 bases, with 21 bases between them. DNA of the CDR3: TGTGCCAGCAGCTTGGGACCGTGGGGGGTCGGCCTCACAGATACGCAGTATTTT. Its protein product is CASSLGPWGVGLTDTQYF. The full variable domain, its missing parts supplied by reference TRBV7-6 and TRBJ2-3, is GAGVSQSPRYKVTKRGQDVALRCDPISGHVSLYWYRQALGQGPEFLTYFNYEAQQDKSGLPNDRFSAERPEGSISTLTIQRTEQRDSAMYRCASSLGPWGVGLTDTQYFGPGTRLTVL.

The J gene is TRBJ1-1, the V gene TRBV5-1, with 10 nucleotides matching TRBD1. The V and J ends lost 4 bases and 11 bases, in that order; junction bases with no gene match: 14. This CDR3 comprises 15 residues. The germline CDR1 and CDR2 sequences are SGHRS and YFSETQ. The CDR3: CASSPRKGTGESAFF. Here the CDR3 DNA reads TGCGCCAGCAGCCCGCGGAAGGGGACAGGGGAGTCGGCTTTCTTT.

As regards this clone: A read error may produce the germline difference seen at one junction end. This chain links TRBV6-5 with TRBJ2-4; 15 nucleotides agree with TRBD2. This CDR3 has 14 residues. Germline CDR1 is MNHEY and CDR2 is SVGAGI. The CDR3 sequence: CASSQKGLAGGVNF. CDR3 sequence (DNA): TGTGCCAGCAGTCAAAAGGGACTAGCGGGGGGTGTCAACTTC.

This chain links TRBV5-5 with TRBJ1-2; D remains unclear. The V gene lost 0 bases and the J gene lost 4 bases, with 7 bases spanning the gap. There are 13 residues in the CDR3. Per germline, CDR1 SGHKS and CDR2 YYEKEE (reference sequence). The CDR3 DNA follows: TGTGCCAGCAGCTTGGAAGAGCCCTATGGCTACACCTTC. Protein: CASSLEEPYGYTF.

The rearrangement uses TRBV2 and TRBJ1-1; D unresolved. V was clipped by 1 base and J by 3 bases, with 3 bases between them. From germline, CDR1 is SNHLY and CDR2 FYNNEI. The CDR3 runs to 12 residues. CDR3 sequence reads: CASSEGDTEAFF. CDR3 DNA sequence: TGTGCCAGCAGTGAAGGCGACACTGAAGCTTTCTTT.

V usage is TRBV7-2 and J usage is TRBJ2-5, with D possibly being TRBD1 (7 bases). V lost 5 bases and J lost 5, with 12 bases in between. From germline, CDR1 is SGHTA and CDR2 FQGNSA. There are 13 residues in the CDR3. In nucleotides, the CDR3 is TGTGCCAGCAGCCGTTCAGGGGGGGAGACCCAGTACTTC. As protein: CASSRSGGETQYF. Complete variable domain (other parts from reference TRBV7-2 and TRBJ2-5): GAGVSQSPSNKVTEKGKDVELRCDPISGHTALYWYRQSLGQGLEFLIYFQGNSAPDKSGLPSDRFSAERTGGSVSTLTIQRTQQEDSAVYLCASSRSGGETQYFGPGTRLLVL.

The gene calls are TRBV5-6 and TRBJ1-2; D perhaps matches TRBD1 (5 bases). This CDR3 is 15 amino acids long. The V end lost 3 bases, the J end lost 8 bases, and 20 bases lay between the germline ends. Germline V gives CDR1 SGHDT, CDR2 YYEEEE. Here the CDR3 DNA reads TGTGCCAGCAGCTATGAAGGGGCTCTTCTACGGGGCTACACCTTC. This encodes CASSYEGALLRGYTF.

The rearrangement joins TRBV6-4 to TRBJ2-1; 7 positions agree with TRBD1. Germline V gene data show CDR1 as MRHNA and CDR2 as SNTAGT. V lost 4 bases to trimming and J lost 3 bases; unmatched junction nucleotides: 0. CDR3 length: 13 residues. The CDR3 bases are TGTGCCAGCAGTGGGGACAGCTACAATGAGCAGTTCTTC. It encodes CASSGDSYNEQFF.

The CDR3 region is CASSLGTGGRGTEAFF. CDR3 in DNA: TGTGCCAGCAGCTTGGGGACAGGGGGCAGAGGCACTGAAGCTTTCTTT. The V gene is TRBV7-9, the J gene TRBJ1-1, with TRBD1 matching over 12 bases. Per the germline V gene, CDR1 is SEHNR and CDR2 is FQNEAQ (reference sequence). J was trimmed by 4 bases and V by 3 bases; bases with no gene match: 6. The length of the CDR3 is 16 residues.

The chain uses TRBV11-2 and TRBJ2-1; a possible D gene is TRBD2 (6 bases). The germline gives CDR1 SGHAT, CDR2 FQNNGV. V lost 0 bases and J 7 bases, leaving 10 bases between the germline ends. This CDR3 contains 14 residues. The CDR3: CASSLERGWNEQFF. The CDR3 DNA is TGTGCCAGCAGCTTAGAGCGGGGATGGAATGAGCAGTTCTTC. Full variable domain (remainder filled in from reference TRBV11-2 and TRBJ2-1): EAGVAQSPRYKIIEKRQSVAFWCNPISGHATLYWYQQILGQGPKLLIQFQNNGVVDDSQLPKDRFSAERLKGVDSTLKIQPAKLEDSAVYLCASSLERGWNEQFFGPGTRLTVL.

The rearrangement links TRBV24-1 to TRBJ1-2; 11 bases are a match to TRBD1. CDR1 is KGHDR, CDR2 SFDVKD, per germline. V lost 4 bases to trimming and J lost 8 bases; unmatched junction nucleotides: 8. CDR3 size: 15 residues. Here the CDR3 DNA reads TGTGCCACCAGTGACCCTGGACAGGGGGCACGGGGCTACACCTTC. This sequence encodes CATSDPGQGARGYTF.

The table lists this clone with a few counts. The rearrangement uses TRBV25-1 and TRBJ2-3; D is unclear. V gave up 4 bases and J gave up 2 bases, with 4 bases separating them. Germline lookup yields CDR1 MGHDK and CDR2 SYGVNS. This CDR3 is built from 12 residues. The CDR3 coding sequence is TGTGCCAGCAGTGGCGACACAGATACGCAGTATTTT. This sequence encodes CASSGDTDTQYF.

The CDR3 DNA follows: TGTGCCAGCAGCTCCTGGGTTACAGGGTATCGCACTGAAGCTTTCTTT. Translating gives CASSSWVTGYRTEAFF. J is TRBJ1-1 and V is TRBV27; perhaps TRBD1 as D (6 bases). The CDR3 extends over 16 amino acids. V lost 6 bases and J 4 bases, leaving 21 bases between the germline ends. Germline loops: CDR1 MNHEY, CDR2 SMNVEV (reference sequence).

CDR3 bases: TGTGCCAGCAGTTACTTGTCAGCCCTAGCGGGGGGCTCCGAAAGCACAGATACGCAGTATTTT. Amino acids: CASSYLSALAGGSESTDTQYF. The genes are TRBV6-2 or TRBV6-3 and TRBJ2-3; 11 positions match TRBD2. V lost 1 base, J lost 0 bases, and 15 bases stayed unmatched. The CDR3 is 21 amino acids. The germline V gene encodes CDR1 MNHEY and CDR2 SVGEGT.

The CDR3 DNA reads as TGCGCCAGCAGCTCCGGACAGGGCGTGAACTACGAGCAGTACTTC. This translates into CASSSGQGVNYEQYF. This chain uses TRBV5-1 with TRBJ2-7; 8 bases align to TRBD1. CDR3 size: 15 residues. The V and J ends lost 3 bases and 3 bases, in that order; junction bases with no gene match: 8. Germline assignment: CDR1 SGHRS and CDR2 YFSETQ.